The 12 T cell receptor beta chains below come from one sample, sequenced in a study of CD8+ T cells in alopecia areata. The sequencing template was cDNA reverse transcribed from extracted RNA. The assay was immunoSEQ multiplex PCR, and TCRdb's table has in-frame clones only and misses some. The sample includes some 31,000 clones, 70% to 80% of them seen just once. Sequencing input: NKG2D-low CD8+ T cells sorted from blood. These receptors were collected from a human donor with alopecia areata.

The chain joins TRBV30 to TRBJ1-1; D is unresolved. V was cut by 2 bases and J by 6 bases, with 10 bases left in between. Germline V gene lookup returns CDR1 GTSNPN and CDR2 SVGIG (reference sequence). This CDR3 is 12 amino acids long. The CDR3 region has the DNA TGTGCCTGGAGTATAACCAGCTCTGAAGCTTTCTTT. Protein: CAWSITSSEAFF.

This chain links TRBV5-1 with TRBJ2-1; D remains ambiguous. V lost 1 base and J lost 4, with 0 bases in between. The CDR3 totals 11 residues. Per germline, CDR1 SGHRS and CDR2 YFSETQ. The CDR3 protein is CASSLYNEQFF. DNA for the CDR3: TGCGCCAGCAGCTTGTACAATGAGCAGTTCTTC.

This clone was recorded only once. The chain links TRBV27 to TRBJ2-3, with D unclear. CDR3 size: 14 residues. The V gene's germline CDR1 is MNHEY and CDR2 SMNVEV (reference sequence). The V gene lost 6 bases and the J gene lost 0 bases, with 10 bases spanning the gap. The CDR3 DNA reads as TGTGCCAGCAGGAATCACCCTAGCACAGATACGCAGTATTTT. Translating it yields CASRNHPSTDTQYF.

Turning to this clone: The identical CDR3 is also encoded by other nucleotide sequences in the sample. The chain has TRBV28 and TRBJ1-5, with D unresolved. The CDR3 contains 14 residues. Germline V CDR1 and CDR2: MDHEN, SYDVKM. The V and J ends lost 1 base and 4 bases respectively, with 8 bases between them. The CDR3 sequence: CASSLFRGNQPQHF. In nucleotides, the CDR3 is TGTGCCAGCAGTTTATTTCGAGGGAATCAGCCCCAGCATTTT. Full variable domain (outside the CDR3, taken from reference TRBV28 and TRBJ1-5): DVKVTQSSRYLVKRTGEKVFLECVQDMDHENMFWYRQDPGLGLRLIYFSYDVKMKEKGDIPEGYSVSREKKERFSLILESASTNQTSMYLCASSLFRGNQPQHFGDGTRLSIL.

This clone was counted a few times. J is TRBJ2-7 and V is TRBV7-9; D gene unclear. CDR3 length: 11 amino acids. Germline values: CDR1 SEHNR, CDR2 FQNEAQ (reference sequence). V lost 2 bases, J lost 2 bases, and 1 base lay in between. The CDR3 loop reads CASSLTYEQYF. CDR3 bases: TGTGCCAGCAGCTTAACCTACGAGCAGTACTTC.

The rearrangement links TRBV29-1 to TRBJ2-7; no reliable D call. Trimming stripped 1 base from V and 2 bases from J, with 3 bases between. Per the germline V gene, CDR1 is SQVTM and CDR2 is ANQGSEA. This CDR3 comprises 11 residues. CDR3 nucleotides: TGCAGCGTTGAAGCGACCTACGAGCAGTACTTC. Its translation: CSVEATYEQYF.

This clone was observed a single time. The CDR3 spells CATSRVHGAYEQYF. The CDR3 nucleotides are TGTGCCACCAGCAGAGTTCACGGAGCCTACGAGCAGTACTTC. The gene calls are TRBV15 and TRBJ2-7, with D hard to call. Trimming cost V 1 base and J 2 bases, with 9 bases left between them. CDR3 length: 14 amino acids. Germline CDR1 and CDR2: LNHNV and YYDKDF (reference sequence).

This chain's CDR3 is CASSPTGGADTQYF. CDR3 nucleotides: TGTGCCAGCAGCCCCACGGGGGGGGCCGATACGCAGTATTTT. V usage is TRBV7-9 and J usage is TRBJ2-3, with 8 bases fitting TRBD2. This CDR3 has 14 amino acids. The V gene's germline CDR1 is SEHNR and CDR2 FQNEAQ (reference sequence). V was pared by 5 bases and J by 6 bases, with 7 bases of the junction left unmatched.

This clone appeared a few times. V is TRBV28 and J is TRBJ2-1; maybe TRBD1 (6 bases). Per germline, CDR1 MDHEN and CDR2 SYDVKM. The length of the CDR3 is 17 residues. Trimming took 3 bases from V and 0 from J, leaving 15 bases between them. CDR3 sequence: CASSFAHRVTSYNEQFF. The DNA for the CDR3 is TGTGCCAGCAGTTTCGCCCACAGGGTAACCTCCTACAATGAGCAGTTCTTC.

The V gene is TRBV19, the J gene TRBJ2-2, with D maybe TRBD2 (5 bases). Trimming removed 10 bases from V and 4 bases from J, with 10 bases in between. The germline V gene has CDR1 LNHDA and CDR2 SQIVND (reference sequence). The CDR3 totals 12 residues. CDR3 residues: CAILRGTGELFF. DNA for the CDR3: TGTGCCATTCTTCGGGGCACCGGGGAGCTGTTTTTT.

Concerning this clone: At one of its ends the junction is not consistent with the germline gene, which may arise from a read error. This chain uses TRBV7-6 with TRBJ2-3; 10 nucleotides agree with TRBD2. Germline V lookup: CDR1 SGHVS, CDR2 FNYEAQ. The CDR3 is 14 residues long. The CDR3 bases are TGTGCCAGCAGCCTAGCGGGGGGCACAGATACGCAGTATTTT. Its translation is CASSLAGGTDTQYF.

The chain uses TRBV7-2 and TRBJ2-5; 8 bases fit TRBD2. V lost 2 bases, J lost 5 bases, and 13 bases stayed unmatched. CDR3 length equals 17 residues. Looked up from germline, CDR1 is SGHTA and CDR2 is FQGNSA. The CDR3 region is CASSLWIPGGPRETQYF. For the CDR3, the DNA is TGTGCCAGCAGCTTATGGATACCGGGAGGGCCCCGGGAGACCCAGTACTTC.